These 11 T cell receptor beta chains were sequenced from one sample in a study of cytomegalovirus exposure and HLA in healthy donors (dated by TCRdb to 2017 to 2019). The receptor library was made with the immunoSEQ multiplex PCR assay. The multiplex PCR relied on a mix of 60 forward primers for TCR Vbeta segments and 13 reverse primers for TCR Jbeta segments. TCRdb took over this immuneACCESS table, retaining in-frame rearrangements with V and J assigned. Such tables are incomplete; in checked studies, under half of the missing clones stem from an unresolved V gene, and the remainder is unexplained. The sample yields about 170,000 clones; 75% to 85% were counted once. The ten largest clones capture less than 2.5% of the sample. Sequencing was done on a sample of PBMCs. All receptors derive from a woman aged 50 to 65 in good health and CMV-seronegative.

In regard to this clone: Relative to the germline gene, one junction end is altered; a read error may explain this. The chain links TRBV5-6 to TRBJ2-7; 10 bases map to TRBD1. The CDR3 extends over 12 amino acids. Germline CDR1 is SGHDT and CDR2 is YYEEEE. CDR3 sequence (DNA): TGTGCCAGCAGCTTTGGACAGGGGGGAATGCGCTTC. The encoded protein is CASSFGQGGMRF.

This sequence joins TRBV4-3 and TRBJ2-1; 10 positions match TRBD1. Germline V lookup: CDR1 LGHNA, CDR2 YSLEER. V dropped 4 bases and J dropped 0; count of bases not matched to a gene: 12. The CDR3 extends over 19 amino acids. CDR3 nucleotide sequence: TGCGCCAGCAGCCGAGCGACAGGGGGCATGGTGAGCTCCTACAATGAGCAGTTCTTC. Translating it yields CASSRATGGMVSSYNEQFF.

V and J are TRBV7-9 and TRBJ1-5; D may be TRBD1 (6 bases). Germline CDR1 and CDR2: SEHNR and FQNEAQ (reference sequence). The CDR3 runs 15 residues. Between the trimmed V and J ends, which lost 2 bases and 5 bases, there was a span of 13 bases. CDR3: CASSLTGGADQPQHF. The CDR3 DNA follows: TGTGCCAGCAGCTTAACTGGGGGCGCGGATCAGCCCCAGCATTTT. Based on the CDR3 plus reference TRBV7-9 and TRBJ1-5, the full variable domain is DTGVSQNPRHKITKRGQNVTFRCDPISEHNRLYWYRQTLGQGPEFLTYFQNEAQLEKSRLLSDRFSAERPKGSFSTLEIQRTEQGDSAMYLCASSLTGGADQPQHFGDGTRLSIL.

This clone was recorded a few times. The chain links TRBV5-1 to TRBJ1-2; the match to TRBD1 covers 12 bases. The germline gives CDR1 SGHRS, CDR2 YFSETQ. The CDR3 runs to 14 residues. J gave up 7 bases and V 4 bases, and 5 bases lay outside the gene matches. CDR3 in amino acids: CASSGTGGSSGYTF. CDR3 bases: TGCGCCAGCAGCGGGACAGGGGGCAGTAGTGGCTACACCTTC.

The chain joins TRBV2 to TRBJ2-2; 11 bases map to TRBD1. Germline lookup yields CDR1 SNHLY and CDR2 FYNNEI. The CDR3 length is 15 residues. V was clipped by 5 bases and J by 7 bases; unmatched bases: 6. CDR3 sequence reads: CASSRTGGEGGELFF. DNA of the CDR3: TGTGCCAGCAGTAGGACAGGGGGCGAGGGCGGGGAGCTGTTTTTT.

Turning to this clone: Other DNA sequences in this specimen translate into the identical CDR3. This chain connects TRBV28 to TRBJ1-2; no clear D gene. The CDR3 loop spans 11 amino acids. Trimming removed 4 bases at V and 8 bases at J, with 8 bases between. Germline loops: CDR1 MDHEN, CDR2 SYDVKM. The CDR3 loop is CASSSPGGYTF. DNA of the CDR3: TGTGCCAGCAGTTCTCCTGGCGGCTACACCTTC.

V is TRBV7-2 and J is TRBJ1-1; possibly TRBD1 for D (6 bases). In germline, CDR1 is SGHTA, CDR2 FQGNSA. The CDR3 extends over 14 amino acids. Trimming took off 2 bases at V and 2 bases at J, with 9 bases between the two ends. In DNA form, the CDR3 reads TGTGCCAGCAGCTTACAGGGGCGCAACACTGAAGCTTTCTTT. Protein sequence: CASSLQGRNTEAFF. The variable domain in full, with the rest retrieved from reference TRBV7-2 and TRBJ1-1, is GAGVSQSPSNKVTEKGKDVELRCDPISGHTALYWYRQSLGQGLEFLIYFQGNSAPDKSGLPSDRFSAERTGGSVSTLTIQRTQQEDSAVYLCASSLQGRNTEAFFGQGTRLTVV.

The rearrangement uses TRBV28 and TRBJ1-2; D uncertain. Germline-derived CDR1 and CDR2 are MDHEN and SYDVKM. V shed 10 bases and J shed 0 bases, with 12 bases lying between them. CDR3 length: 13 amino acids. CDR3 loop: CAIGEIANYGYTF. The CDR3 nucleotides are TGTGCCATTGGGGAGATAGCTAACTATGGCTACACCTTC.

CDR3 loop: CASSILAGYSSTDTQYF. For the CDR3, the DNA is TGTGCCAGCAGTATTCTAGCGGGGTACTCTAGCACAGATACGCAGTATTTT. This rearrangement joins TRBV27 to TRBJ2-3, with 9 bases fitting TRBD2. The V gene end was trimmed by 5 bases and the J gene end by 0 bases; junction bases not matched to a gene: 9. The CDR3 length is 17 residues. In germline, CDR1 is MNHEY, CDR2 SMNVEV (reference sequence).

The V call is TRBV27, the J call TRBJ1-1, with D possibly TRBD1 on 5 matching bases. Germline loops: CDR1 MNHEY, CDR2 SMNVEV (reference sequence). Trimming removed 6 bases at V and 4 bases at J, with 15 bases between. The CDR3 is made up of 14 amino acids. CDR3 in amino acids: CASRPMTVGTEAFF. The CDR3 DNA is TGTGCCAGCAGGCCTATGACAGTGGGCACTGAAGCTTTCTTT.

This clone appeared once. V is TRBV5-1 and J is TRBJ1-6; D unresolved. In germline, CDR1 is SGHRS, CDR2 YFSETQ. The CDR3 has 13 amino acids. The V gene lost 0 bases and the J gene lost 10 bases, with 8 bases spanning the gap. CDR3 nucleotides: TGCGCCAGCAGCTTGGAACGAGGATCACCCCTCCACTTT. Residues: CASSLERGSPLHF.